Shown below are 22 T cell receptor beta chains from a single sample sequenced in a study of spatial heterogeneity in lung cancer. TCRdb itself ran the 5' RACE reads through MiXCR, one entry per CDR3 protein. The repertoire holds roughly 110,000 distinct CDR3 sequences, 10% to 12% seen once, with approximately 25% in the top ten. As to time point: blood at routine non-recurrence follow-up after resection. The sample here was PBMCs, taken at follow-up. The receptor source for this set is a female donor with early-stage non-small cell lung cancer.

This clonotype turned up a few times. This sequence joins TRBV20-1 and TRBJ2-7; D might be TRBD2 (6 bases). The CDR3 consists of 13 residues. V was pared by 3 bases and J by 4 bases, with 13 bases between. Germline CDR1 DFQATT, CDR2 SNEGSKA (reference sequence). The CDR3 loop reads CSARGLLHYEQYF. The CDR3 DNA follows: TGCAGTGCTAGGGGACTTTTACATTACGAGCAGTACTTC.

The chain has TRBV28 and TRBJ1-5; D is possibly TRBD1 (5 bases). CDR1 and CDR2 (germline): MDHEN, SYDVKM. This CDR3 has 15 residues. Trimming pared 1 base from V and 3 bases from J, leaving 10 bases between. The DNA of the CDR3 is TGTGCCAGCAGTTTATCGGGGGTGGCCAATCAGCCCCAGCATTTT. It specifies CASSLSGVANQPQHF. Variable domain in full (rest from reference TRBV28 and TRBJ1-5): DVKVTQSSRYLVKRTGEKVFLECVQDMDHENMFWYRQDPGLGLRLIYFSYDVKMKEKGDIPEGYSVSREKKERFSLILESASTNQTSMYLCASSLSGVANQPQHFGDGTRLSIL.

This clonotype appeared many times. V is TRBV4-3 and J is TRBJ2-2, with 10 bases aligning to TRBD2. Per germline, CDR1 LGHNA and CDR2 YSLEER. The CDR3 has 14 residues. V was pared by 3 bases and J by 9 bases, with 4 bases of the junction left unmatched. CDR3 bases: TGCGCCAGCAGCCAGTCTAGCGGGAGTTGGGAGCTGTTTTTT. Protein sequence: CASSQSSGSWELFF.

The chain recombines TRBV5-6 with TRBJ1-2; D is ambiguous. The ends were cut back, 5 bases at V and 5 bases at J, with 10 bases in the middle. CDR1 SGHDT and CDR2 YYEEEE come from the germline V gene. The CDR3 is 12 amino acids. In DNA, the CDR3 is TGTGCCAGCAGGGAAGCGTCTTATGGCTACACCTTC. Translating it yields CASREASYGYTF.

The chain joins TRBV28 to TRBJ2-7; D not certain. The CDR3 totals 13 residues. With 5 bases removed from V and 6 bases from J, the gap between germline ends came to 14 bases. Germline lookup yields CDR1 MDHEN and CDR2 SYDVKM. The CDR3 nucleotides are TGTGCCAGCAGTCTCCCTGGTTTGAGCGAGCAGTACTTC. It yields the protein CASSLPGLSEQYF.

This clonotype was detected only a few times. The chain employs TRBV3-1 and TRBJ1-4; tentatively, D is TRBD1 (5 bases). The CDR3 length is 12 residues. Trimming cost V 6 bases and J 10 bases, with 12 bases left between them. The germline CDR1 and CDR2 sequences are LGHDT and YNNKEL (reference sequence). Here the CDR3 DNA reads TGTGCCAGCAGTGTTGGGGACGGAAAACTGTTTTTT. Its protein product is CASSVGDGKLFF.

This clonotype was found many times. As DNA, the CDR3 is TGCAGCGTCGAACTAACGACAGGGAGCTCTGGAAACACCATATATTTT. Translation gives CSVELTTGSSGNTIYF. The chain joins TRBV29-1 to TRBJ1-3; 7 nucleotides agree with TRBD1. V dropped 6 bases and J dropped 0; count of bases not matched to a gene: 11. This CDR3 is 16 amino acids long. In germline, CDR1 is SQVTM, CDR2 ANQGSEA.

Of note for this clonotype: At one end, the junction sequence differs from germline, possibly due to a read error. The J gene is TRBJ2-5, the V gene TRBV18; D may be TRBD1 (6 bases). The CDR3 is 15 residues long. CDR1 KGHSH and CDR2 LQKENI come from the germline V gene. CDR3 sequence (DNA): TGTGCCAGCACACCCCGACGGGACACCGCAGAGACCCAGTACTTC. Its protein product is CASTPRRDTAETQYF.

This clonotype was found many times. The chain uses TRBV29-1 and TRBJ2-7, with D perhaps matching TRBD1 or TRBD2 (6 bases each). Trimming stripped 4 bases from V and 4 bases from J, with 11 bases between. Germline CDR1 SQVTM, CDR2 ANQGSEA. This CDR3 is built from 12 residues. CDR3 sequence: CSVGGASYEQYF. The DNA of the CDR3 is TGCAGCGTTGGGGGGGCGTCTTACGAGCAGTACTTC.

The rearrangement uses TRBV2 and TRBJ1-6; 11 nucleotides align to TRBD1. Germline assignment: CDR1 SNHLY and CDR2 FYNNEI. This CDR3 has 16 amino acids. V shed 7 bases and J 9 bases; nucleotides not matched to a gene: 11. Written as DNA, the CDR3 is TGTGCCAGCAAGGAGTGGGACAGGGGGATATTTTCACCCCTCCACTTT. It yields the protein CASKEWDRGIFSPLHF.

The table lists this clonotype with a few counts. The rearrangement uses TRBV6-6 and TRBJ1-6; unclear D gene. The CDR3 runs to 11 residues. The germline gives CDR1 MNHNY, CDR2 SVGAGI (reference sequence). V lost 7 bases and J 4 bases, leaving 2 bases between the germline ends. The CDR3, as DNA: TGTGCCAGCAATTATAATTCACCCCTCCACTTT. It is translated as CASNYNSPLHF.

This clonotype has a count of ten or more. CDR3: CASSLRGDYNEQFF. The CDR3, as DNA: TGTGCCAGCAGCTTAAGGGGGGATTACAATGAGCAGTTCTTC. The chain recombines TRBV7-2 with TRBJ2-1; perhaps D is TRBD1 or TRBD2 (6 bases each). Trimming left V 2 bases short and J 4 bases short, with 9 bases between. The CDR3 length is 14 residues. CDR1 is SGHTA, CDR2 FQGNSA, per germline.

This clonotype was counted many times. This chain uses TRBV10-3 with TRBJ2-5; D is perhaps TRBD1 (6 bases). V lost 6 bases and J 0 bases, leaving 14 bases between the germline ends. Per the germline V gene, CDR1 is ENHRY and CDR2 is SYGVKD. CDR3 length: 15 amino acids. The CDR3 loop is CAISQGLTYQETQYF. The CDR3 region has the DNA TGTGCCATCAGCCAGGGGCTTACGTACCAAGAGACCCAGTACTTC.

This clonotype was picked up a small number of times. J is TRBJ1-2 and V is TRBV25-1; D is undetermined. The ends were cut back, 7 bases at V and 3 bases at J, with 15 bases in the middle. The CDR3 loop spans 14 amino acids. Germline V CDR1 and CDR2: MGHDK, SYGVNS. In nucleotides, the CDR3 is TGTGCCAGCACCTCGCCGGGCAGGTACTATGGCTACACCTTC. Translation: CASTSPGRYYGYTF.

This clonotype came up many times. This chain's CDR3 is CSAKRTGTNTEAFF. CDR3 DNA sequence: TGCAGTGCTAAACGGACAGGGACTAACACTGAAGCTTTCTTT. The chain combines TRBV20-1 with TRBJ1-1; 8 bases match TRBD1. The CDR3 totals 14 residues. Germline values: CDR1 DFQATT, CDR2 SNEGSKA (reference sequence). The V segment lost 4 bases and the J segment 2 bases; nucleotides outside the gene matches: 6.

The chain is built from TRBV6-5 and TRBJ1-6; D uncertain. CDR1 is MNHEY and CDR2 is SVGAGI in the germline V gene. CDR3 size: 14 residues. V was pared by 2 bases and J by 4 bases, with 6 bases between. As DNA, the CDR3 is TGTGCCAGCAGTTACAGAGGTTATAATTCACCCCTCCACTTT. The encoded protein is CASSYRGYNSPLHF.

The table lists this clonotype with a few counts. This rearrangement joins TRBV30 to TRBJ2-1; D gene uncertain. Trimming took off 1 base at V and 0 bases at J, with 7 bases between the two ends. The length of the CDR3 is 14 residues. Germline V lookup: CDR1 GTSNPN, CDR2 SVGIG (reference sequence). In DNA, the CDR3 is TGTGCCTGGAGTGAGTTGAGCTCCTACAATGAGCAGTTCTTC. This translates into CAWSELSSYNEQFF.

This clonotype has just a few counts. The chain employs TRBV24-1 and TRBJ2-2, with 7 bases aligning to TRBD2. CDR3 size: 15 residues. Germline V gene data show CDR1 as KGHDR and CDR2 as SFDVKD. Trimming at V came to 5 bases and at J to 2 bases, leaving 4 bases not matched to a gene. CDR3 residues: CATSASGVNTGELFF. The CDR3 bases are TGTGCCACCAGTGCCAGCGGGGTTAACACCGGGGAGCTGTTTTTT.

This clonotype was observed at least ten times. The chain carries TRBV15 and TRBJ1-4; D is possibly TRBD1 (5 bases). Germline V gene sequence: CDR1 LNHNV, CDR2 YYDKDF (reference sequence). Trimming shortened V by 0 bases and J by 7 bases, and 15 bases separated the two germline ends. The CDR3 totals 16 residues. CDR3 coding DNA: TGTGCCACCAGCAGAGATAACGTCGGGGCAATTGAAAAACTGTTTTTT. Encoded protein: CATSRDNVGAIEKLFF. Full variable domain (remainder filled in from reference TRBV15 and TRBJ1-4): DAMVIQNPRYQVTQFGKPVTLSCSQTLNHNVMYWYQQKSSQAPKLLFHYYDKDFNNEADTPDNFQSRRPNTSFCFLDIRSPGLGDTAMYLCATSRDNVGAIEKLFFGSGTQLSVL.

For the CDR3, the DNA is TGTGCCAGCTCACTACAGGCTAGCGGGAGTGTTATCGATACGCAGTATTTT. This gives the protein CASSLQASGSVIDTQYF. V and J are TRBV18 and TRBJ2-3, with 10 bases that match TRBD2. This CDR3 region has 17 residues. V gave up 4 bases and J gave up 6 bases; unmatched junction bases: 13. Germline CDR1 KGHSH, CDR2 LQKENI.

This clonotype was observed a handful of times. The CDR3 sequence: CATSDRGPYGYTF. The CDR3, as DNA: TGTGCCACCTCGGACAGGGGGCCCTATGGCTACACCTTC. The V call is TRBV6-2 or TRBV6-3, the J call TRBJ1-2, with 11 positions matching TRBD1. The CDR3 covers 13 residues. Trimming at V came to 10 bases and at J to 4 bases, leaving 5 bases not matched to a gene. From germline, CDR1 is MNHEY and CDR2 SVGEGT.

This clonotype has a handful of counts. CDR3 DNA: TGCGCCAGCAGCCAACGGGCCAAAGAGACCCAGTACTTC. This encodes CASSQRAKETQYF. The chain employs TRBV4-1 and TRBJ2-5; D not resolved. CDR3 length: 13 residues. CDR1 is MGHRA, CDR2 YSYEKL, per germline. V was clipped by 2 bases and J by 3 bases, with 7 bases between them.